This T cell receptor (beta chain) is from a study of OX40 agonist ivuxolimab in advanced cancers. Overall study context: Participants, 65% to 85% male, averaged 60 years of age, ranging from about 20 to 80.

This clone was observed a single time. The repertoire was sequenced with immunoSEQ multiplex PCR; TCRdb's copy has only in-frame clones and lacks some. The data contain 45,000 or so clones, approximately 82% of them seen just once; the ten biggest clones take up 2% to 3%. CDR3 length equals 12 residues. Trimming stripped 7 bases from V and 2 bases from J, with 10 bases between. Germline CDR1 is SQVTM and CDR2 is ANQGSEA. The chain joins TRBV29-1 to TRBJ2-3, with D perhaps matching TRBD1 or TRBD2 (6 bases each). This clonotype was sampled from an adult with an advanced solid tumor such as melanoma, head and neck, liver or kidney cancer. The material was CD4+ or CD8+ T cells sorted from blood, obtained in a trial of the OX40 agonist ivuxolimab. CDR3 DNA: TGCAGCGGGGGGGCTCACACAGATACGCAGTATTTT. The encoded protein is CSGGAHTDTQYF.